This TCR beta chain was observed in a study of T cells in women clearing cervical HPV infection. Study at large: Case blood was drawn when the lesion was first found; control blood after infection became undetectable. For cases, blood was sampled a median approximately 150 days after lesion detection, interquartile range about 90 to 210 days.

Study-wide points: Repertoire richness, not evenness, was significantly elevated in CIN3+ cases versus controls.

Generated by immunoSEQ multiplex PCR, the TCRdb table keeps only in-frame clones and is missing some. The table lists tens of thousands of clones. A word on this clone: The antigen is not known. The read ends 3 residues shy of where the CDR3 ends; the end is completed using the germline J gene.

The CDR3 runs to 16 residues. Between the trimmed V and J ends, which lost 2 bases and 4 bases, there was a span of 17 bases. Germline V CDR1 and CDR2: WNHNN, SYGVQD (reference sequence). This TCR was sampled from a woman between 18 and 69 years old with a cervical HPV16 infection that either progressed to CIN3+ or cleared (not recorded which). The chain links TRBV10-1 to TRBJ2-5; TRBD1 might be the D (5 bases). The material sequenced was blood buffy coat. CDR3 loop: CASSERRNRIGETQYF. CDR3 DNA (partial): TGCGCCAGCAGTGAGCGGCGAAACAGGATCGGAGAGACC.